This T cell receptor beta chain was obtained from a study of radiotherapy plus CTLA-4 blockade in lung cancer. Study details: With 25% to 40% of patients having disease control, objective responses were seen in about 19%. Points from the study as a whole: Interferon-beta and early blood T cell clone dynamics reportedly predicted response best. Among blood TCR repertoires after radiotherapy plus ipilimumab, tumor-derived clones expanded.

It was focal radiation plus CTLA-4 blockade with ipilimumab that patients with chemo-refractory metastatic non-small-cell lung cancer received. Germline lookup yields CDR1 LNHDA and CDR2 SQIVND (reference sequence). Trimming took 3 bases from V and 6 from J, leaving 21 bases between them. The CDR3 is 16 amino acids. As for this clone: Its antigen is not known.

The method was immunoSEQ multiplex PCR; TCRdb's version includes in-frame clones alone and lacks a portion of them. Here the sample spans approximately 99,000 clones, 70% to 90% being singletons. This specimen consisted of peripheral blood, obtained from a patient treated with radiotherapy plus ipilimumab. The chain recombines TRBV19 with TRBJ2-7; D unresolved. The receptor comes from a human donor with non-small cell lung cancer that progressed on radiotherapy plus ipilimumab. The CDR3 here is CASSIIAQARFGEQYF. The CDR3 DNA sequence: TGTGCCAGTAGTATTATTGCGCAGGCAAGGTTCGGCGAGCAGTACTTC.